One sample yielded the 25 T cell receptor beta chains listed below, sequenced in a study of lymphopenia after photon versus proton radiotherapy. Measured with immunoSEQ multiplex PCR; TCRdb has only the in-frame clones, and not every one. This sample carries 67,000 or so clones, about 87% of them seen once, and the ten largest clones take roughly 10%. The sequences come from peripheral blood, collected from a patient treated with proton-based radiotherapy. These receptors were taken from an elderly man with esophageal cancer.

This clone appeared once. This sequence joins TRBV2 and TRBJ1-1; 8 bases are a match to TRBD1. With V trimmed by 6 bases and J by 3 bases, 6 bases remained unmatched. The CDR3 is 14 amino acids. Looked up from germline, CDR1 is SNHLY and CDR2 is FYNNEI. The CDR3 reads CASSRQGFDTEAFF. CDR3 in DNA: TGTGCCAGCAGCCGACAGGGGTTCGACACTGAAGCTTTCTTT.

This clone was detected only a few times. The rearrangement joins TRBV19 to TRBJ2-5; 14 positions match TRBD2. Germline-derived CDR1 and CDR2 are LNHDA and SQIVND (reference sequence). The CDR3 has 16 amino acids. V lost 4 bases, J lost 5 bases, and 6 bases stayed unmatched. The CDR3 spells CASSTTSGGAGETQYF. The CDR3 nucleotides are TGTGCCAGTAGTACGACTAGCGGGGGGGCCGGGGAGACCCAGTACTTC.

The chain couples TRBV7-9 to TRBJ2-7, with 8 nucleotides matching TRBD2. V lost 6 bases and J lost 6; bases outside the gene matches: 10. The CDR3 length is 14 residues. Germline CDR1 SEHNR, CDR2 FQNEAQ (reference sequence). The CDR3 sequence is CASSLISGLGEQYF. CDR3 nucleotides: TGTGCCAGCAGTCTGATTTCGGGACTAGGCGAGCAGTACTTC.

This clone was seen only a few times. The chain recombines TRBV9 with TRBJ2-1; 12 bases fit TRBD2. V shed 0 bases, J shed 7 bases, and the junction held 2 bases outside the gene matches. This CDR3 is 15 amino acids long. Germline CDR1 SGDLS, CDR2 YYNGEE. The CDR3 region is CASSVGLAGGNEQFF. CDR3 bases: TGTGCCAGCAGCGTAGGGCTAGCGGGAGGGAATGAGCAGTTCTTC.

This clone was picked up a small number of times. CDR3 sequence (DNA): TGCGCCAGCAGCGCGGACAGCCGCTACGAGCAGTACTTC. Translation: CASSADSRYEQYF. The gene calls are TRBV5-1 and TRBJ2-7, with a weak D call TRBD1 (6 bases). The CDR3 totals 13 residues. CDR1 SGHRS and CDR2 YFSETQ come from the germline V gene. V dropped 4 bases and J dropped 3 bases, with 11 bases sitting between them.

CDR3 sequence (DNA): TGTGCCACTGGGGGATGGGGGCTGACAGATACGCAGTATTTT. Its protein product is CATGGWGLTDTQYF. The rearrangement links TRBV19 to TRBJ2-3; possible D gene TRBD1, 6 bases. This CDR3 has 14 amino acids. Between the trimmed V and J ends, which lost 10 bases and 3 bases, there was a span of 17 bases. The V gene's germline CDR1 is LNHDA and CDR2 SQIVND (reference sequence). The variable domain in full, completed from reference TRBV19 and TRBJ2-3, reads DGGITQSPKYLFRKEGQNVTLSCEQNLNHDAMYWYRQDPGQGLRLIYYSQIVNDFQKGDIAEGYSVSREKKESFPLTVTSAQKNPTAFYLCATGGWGLTDTQYFGPGTRLTVL.

The table lists this clone with a count of one. The gene calls are TRBV5-4 and TRBJ1-1, with TRBD1 identical over 9 bases. The CDR3 contains 14 residues. Germline V gene lookup returns CDR1 SGHNT and CDR2 YYREEE (reference sequence). The trim removed 0 bases at V and 6 bases at J, leaving 3 bases unmatched. CDR3 protein: CASSLERDRAEAFF. CDR3 nucleotides: TGTGCCAGCAGCTTGGAGCGGGACAGGGCTGAAGCTTTCTTT. The variable domain in full, completed from reference TRBV5-4 and TRBJ1-1, reads ETGVTQSPTHLIKTRGQQVTLRCSSQSGHNTVSWYQQALGQGPQFIFQYYREEENGRGNFPPRFSGLQFPNYSSELNVNALELDDSALYLCASSLERDRAEAFFGQGTRLTVV.

This chain connects TRBV18 to TRBJ1-2; the D gene is possibly TRBD1 (5 bases). This CDR3 is 13 amino acids long. Trimming stripped 0 bases from V and 8 bases from J, with 10 bases between. Germline values: CDR1 KGHSH, CDR2 LQKENI. The CDR3 here is CASSPPSGDGYTF. The DNA of the CDR3 is TGTGCCAGCTCACCACCGTCCGGGGACGGCTACACCTTC.

The chain combines TRBV11-2 with TRBJ2-7, with D tentatively TRBD1 (5 bases). The V and J ends lost 4 bases and 3 bases respectively, with 16 bases between them. CDR3 size: 15 residues. Germline CDR1 SGHAT, CDR2 FQNNGV. Written as DNA, the CDR3 is TGTGCCAGCAGCTATGGACACAACTTTGACTACGAGCAGTACTTC. This codes for CASSYGHNFDYEQYF.

The chain links TRBV9 to TRBJ1-2, with 11 bases that match TRBD1. The length of the CDR3 is 16 residues. Germline V gene sequence: CDR1 SGDLS, CDR2 YYNGEE. Trimming cost V 4 bases and J 8 bases; bases outside gene matches: 13. CDR3 nucleotides: TGTGCCAGCAGCACTCGGGACAGGGGGAGGACTGTCGGCTACACCTTC. Amino acids: CASSTRDRGRTVGYTF.

V gene TRBV19 combines with J gene TRBJ2-7, with TRBD1 as a possible D gene (5 bases). This CDR3 has 14 residues. From germline, CDR1 is LNHDA and CDR2 SQIVND (reference sequence). Deletions cut 4 bases from V and 5 bases from J, with 15 bases between. The CDR3 protein is CASSNKGRVNEQYF. The DNA of the CDR3 is TGTGCCAGTAGTAATAAAGGCAGGGTCAACGAGCAGTACTTC.

This chain connects TRBV6-5 to TRBJ2-1; TRBD1 might be the D (6 bases). CDR1 and CDR2 from the germline V gene are MNHEY and SVGAGI. The CDR3 is 13 residues long. Trimming pared 4 bases from V and 10 bases from J, leaving 14 bases between. The CDR3 region has the DNA TGTGCCAGCAGTTCCAGGGGCGAGGGGGAGCAGTTCTTC. The encoded protein is CASSSRGEGEQFF.

In its sample, this clone was seen once. The chain uses TRBV7-8 and TRBJ1-4; D not resolved. Trimming pared 5 bases from V and 6 bases from J, leaving 16 bases between. This CDR3 has 15 residues. Germline values: CDR1 SGHVS, CDR2 FQNEAQ. CDR3: CASSPGGWRHEKLFF. CDR3 nucleotide sequence: TGTGCCAGCAGCCCCGGTGGGTGGAGGCATGAAAAACTGTTTTTT. Full variable domain (missing parts from reference TRBV7-8 and TRBJ1-4): GAGVSQSPRYKVAKRGQDVALRCDPISGHVSLFWYQQALGQGPEFLTYFQNEAQLDKSGLPSDRFFAERPEGSVSTLKIQRTQQEDSAVYLCASSPGGWRHEKLFFGSGTQLSVL.

This rearrangement joins TRBV4-2 to TRBJ2-5; weak D call: TRBD2 (6 bases). The V gene's germline CDR1 is LGHNA and CDR2 YNFKEQ. Deletions cut 4 bases from V and 2 bases from J, with 14 bases between. CDR3 length: 15 residues. CDR3 region: CASSRASAVQETQYF. As DNA, the CDR3 is TGTGCCAGCAGCCGGGCTAGCGCCGTACAAGAGACCCAGTACTTC.

V is TRBV9 and J is TRBJ2-2, with D unclear. Germline V gene lookup returns CDR1 SGDLS and CDR2 YYNGEE. V was clipped by 4 bases and J by 4 bases, with 8 bases between them. The CDR3 runs 13 residues. The CDR3 protein is CASSPQGTGELFF. The CDR3 DNA reads as TGTGCCAGCAGCCCCCAAGGCACCGGGGAGCTGTTTTTT.

This clone was seen a handful of times. V and J are TRBV18 and TRBJ2-3; TRBD1 matches at 7 bases. Trimming took 7 bases from V and 0 from J; bases not matched to a gene: 10. CDR3 size: 16 residues. Germline CDR1 and CDR2: KGHSH and LQKENI. DNA for the CDR3: TGTGCCAGCTATGAGACAGGGATTGCTAGCACAGATACGCAGTATTTT. Amino acid sequence: CASYETGIASTDTQYF.

The chain has TRBV6-6 and TRBJ1-2; D ambiguous. CDR3 size: 14 residues. CDR1 is MNHNY and CDR2 is SVGAGI in the germline V gene (reference sequence). Trimming left V 0 bases short and J 2 bases short, with 7 bases between. CDR3 sequence: CASSYSGRNYGYTF. CDR3 sequence (DNA): TGTGCCAGCAGTTACTCAGGACGGAACTATGGCTACACCTTC.

With respect to this clone: A read error may account for a junction end that differs from germline. The chain links TRBV5-4 to TRBJ2-6; D perhaps matches TRBD1 (5 bases). The CDR3 has 14 residues. Germline V gives CDR1 SGHNT, CDR2 YYREEE (reference sequence). DNA of the CDR3: TGTGCCAGCAGCTTGGACTCTGGGGCCAACATCCTGACTTTC. Encoded protein: CASSLDSGANILTF. Together with reference TRBV5-4 and TRBJ2-6, the CDR3 gives the full variable domain: ETGVTQSPTHLIKTRGQQVTLRCSSQSGHNTVSWYQQALGQGPQFIFQYYREEENGRGNFPPRFSGLQFPNYSSELNVNALELDDSALYLCASSLDSGANILTFGAGSRLTVL.

This clone was detected only once. This sequence joins TRBV9 and TRBJ2-1, with D perhaps matching TRBD2 (5 bases). Trimming removed 4 bases from V and 4 bases from J, with 15 bases in between. This CDR3 comprises 15 residues. Germline loops: CDR1 SGDLS, CDR2 YYNGEE. CDR3 in DNA: TGTGCCAGCAGCCCTGGAGGTATGCCTTACAATGAGCAGTTCTTC. Protein product: CASSPGGMPYNEQFF.

There are a few counts of this clone. This chain uses TRBV11-2 with TRBJ2-7; tentatively, D is TRBD1 (5 bases). Germline CDR1 SGHAT, CDR2 FQNNGV. The V end lost 1 base, the J end lost 5 bases, and 18 bases lay between the germline ends. The CDR3 sequence is 16 residues long. The CDR3 nucleotides read TGTGCCAGCAGCTTAGTATCCGCAGGGTGGGCCGACGAGCAGTACTTC. This gives the protein CASSLVSAGWADEQYF. Full variable domain (outside the CDR3, taken from reference TRBV11-2 and TRBJ2-7): EAGVAQSPRYKIIEKRQSVAFWCNPISGHATLYWYQQILGQGPKLLIQFQNNGVVDDSQLPKDRFSAERLKGVDSTLKIQPAKLEDSAVYLCASSLVSAGWADEQYFGPGTRLTVT.

The gene calls are TRBV2 and TRBJ1-1, with no clear D. The CDR3 loop spans 15 amino acids. Trimming took off 3 bases at V and 0 bases at J, with 11 bases between the two ends. CDR1 and CDR2 from the germline V gene are SNHLY and FYNNEI. CDR3 amino acids: CASSERHPVNTEAFF. DNA for the CDR3: TGTGCCAGCAGTGAGAGACATCCCGTGAACACTGAAGCTTTCTTT.

V usage is TRBV18 and J usage is TRBJ1-2; 8 nucleotides match TRBD1. The CDR3 runs to 16 residues. The germline gives CDR1 KGHSH, CDR2 LQKENI. The ends lost 3 bases at V and 1 base at J; junction bases unmatched: 7. CDR3 DNA: TGTGCCAGCTCACCGGTCGGGACAGGACTTAACTATGGCTACACCTTC. This encodes CASSPVGTGLNYGYTF. Full variable domain (rest looked up from reference TRBV18 and TRBJ1-2): NAGVMQNPRHLVRRRGQEARLRCSPMKGHSHVYWYRQLPEEGLKFMVYLQKENIIDESGMPKERFSAEFPKEGPSILRIQQVVRGDSAAYFCASSPVGTGLNYGYTFGSGTRLTVV.

The V and J genes are TRBV6-6 and TRBJ2-5; 13 bases are shared with TRBD2. V was pared by 8 bases and J by 3 bases, with 3 bases of the junction left unmatched. Looked up from germline, CDR1 is MNHNY and CDR2 is SVGAGI (reference sequence). The CDR3 has 14 amino acids. CDR3 sequence reads: CASLGTSGKETQYF. The CDR3 DNA follows: TGTGCCAGCCTGGGGACTAGCGGGAAAGAGACCCAGTACTTC.

This chain connects TRBV5-6 to TRBJ2-5; D gene ambiguous. V was trimmed by 4 bases and J by 4 bases, leaving 14 bases between them. The germline gives CDR1 SGHDT, CDR2 YYEEEE. CDR3 length equals 14 residues. CDR3 DNA sequence: TGTGCCAGCAGCCCCCCTCCTTATAGAGAGACCCAGTACTTC. It translates to CASSPPPYRETQYF.

The chain links TRBV11-3 to TRBJ2-2, with 12 bases matching TRBD2. The CDR3 spans 18 residues. V was clipped by 2 bases and J by 1 base; unmatched bases: 5. Germline lookup yields CDR1 SGHNT and CDR2 YENEEA. This CDR3 reads CASSLYLAGGKNTGELFF. The CDR3 DNA follows: TGTGCCAGCAGCTTATACCTAGCGGGAGGGAAGAACACCGGGGAGCTGTTTTTT.